Sequencing of this TCR beta chain was carried out in a study of T cells after yellow fever vaccination (dated by TCRdb to between 2018 and 2021). Study-level background: The SMART-Seq v4 Ultra Low Input RNA kit was used to prepare libraries from fractions with low cell numbers. Two healthy male donors, one aged 18 to 30 and one aged 30 to 40 years, were included in the cohort. To follow T-cell clones before and after both primary and booster YFV17D yellow fever vaccination, bulk TCR alpha and beta repertoires underwent longitudinal sequencing. Blood was drawn at multiple timepoints before and after primary and secondary immunization, with bulk PBMC replicates and cell subsets isolated. The full study reports these points: Because abundant contaminating clonotypes from the bulk population could be contained in FACS-sorted repertoires, computational filtering was required. Because only a couple of donors were included in the study, the extent to which the findings can be generalized is limited. After the booster, most clones that had expanded after primary vaccination were detected again (about 97% of CD4 and under 90% of CD8), suggesting broad maintenance of memory. Compared with the primary T-cell response, the secondary T-cell response was weaker but faster, peaking on day 5 rather than day 15. A small share of clonotypes occurred in both CD4 and CD8 compartments, likely arising from convergent recombination.

The instrument given in TCRdb is Illumina NovaSeq 6000. TCR cDNA was made using 5'RACE template switching, a step that added a universal primer site and unique molecular identifiers. Priming for cDNA synthesis came from both the TCR alpha and TCR beta constant segments. Two PCR steps were used to amplify libraries, with sample barcodes and sequencing adapters being added in the second step. Sequencing of libraries was performed on Illumina HiSeq 2500 (2x100 bp) or NovaSeq (2x150 bp). On the study's bioinformatics: MIGEC was used to demultiplex reads and collapse the reads into UMI consensus sequences, and MiXCR was used for V(D)J alignment. Using edgeR on replicate PBMC samples, clonotypes were called vaccine-responding if FDR was below 0.01 and the log2 fold change was above 5 up to day 15. Each bulk clonotype was labeled CD4 or CD8 based on which sequenced repertoire, CD4 or CD8, contained the clonotype at higher abundance. The public sequencing data were trimmed at Q25 with fastp and processed into clonotypes with MiXCR by TCRdb, which kept only in-frame beta chains. Rows are combined by CDR3 protein, so each entry shows the most common genes and DNA. The V and J calls and clone size come from TCRdb's table, not from the authors' own analysis. The sample contains more than 80,000 distinct CDR3 sequences, 4.5% to 6% of them found a single time. In total, the top ten clones hold roughly 39% of the sample.

The junction shows trimming of 8 bases on V and 1 base on J, plus 12 bases between the germline ends. The CDR3 contains 13 residues, cysteine and phenylalanine counted. The kept DNA is CDR3 alone, 39 bases in frame from the first base. Sequences LNHNV (CDR1) and YYDKDF (CDR2) are obtained from the germline V gene (reference sequence). The treatment or condition label for this specimen denotes: live attenuated yellow fever vaccine strain. A standard Ficoll-Paque protocol was used to isolate PBMCs from peripheral blood. Dynabeads CD4 and CD8 positive selection kits were used to isolate CD4 and CD8 T-cell fractions. RNA was extracted with TriZol from bulk PBMCs, CD4 and CD8 fractions, and dextramer-positive and dextramer-negative fractions. About this clonotype itself: Its antigen is still unknown. No quality values exist for individual bases; no much larger clone is one base distant.

The TCR sequence derives from a man aged 18 to 29 who received the YFV17D yellow fever vaccine. Rearrangement joined TRBV15 to TRBJ2-7; the D segment could be TRBD1, given 5 matching bases. The source material was CD8+ T cells sorted from PBMCs, sampled 10 days after the yellow fever booster vaccination. The CDR3 here reads CATSGAASYEQYF. The DNA sequence is given as TGTGCCACCTCTGGGGCCGCGTCCTACGAGCAGTACTTC.